The sequence of this T cell receptor beta chain was determined in a study of blood T cell repertoires in COVID-19. The overall study: The study drew acute and convalescent COVID-19 samples from the United States, Italy and Spain.

The method was immunoSEQ multiplex PCR; TCRdb's version includes in-frame clones alone and lacks a portion of them. Here the sample spans around 130,000 clones, more than 70% being singletons. Trimming left V 6 bases short and J 0 bases short, with 11 bases between. The CDR3 loop spans 15 amino acids. Germline V CDR1 and CDR2: LNHDA, SQIVND (reference sequence). Sequencing was carried out using peripheral blood. This chain joins TRBV19 and TRBJ2-2; possible D gene TRBD2, 6 bases. This TCR came from a man in his sixties with acute or convalescent COVID-19. CDR3 loop: CASRGAGANTGELFF. The CDR3 DNA reads TGTGCCAGTAGGGGAGCGGGCGCGAACACCGGGGAGCTGTTTTTT.